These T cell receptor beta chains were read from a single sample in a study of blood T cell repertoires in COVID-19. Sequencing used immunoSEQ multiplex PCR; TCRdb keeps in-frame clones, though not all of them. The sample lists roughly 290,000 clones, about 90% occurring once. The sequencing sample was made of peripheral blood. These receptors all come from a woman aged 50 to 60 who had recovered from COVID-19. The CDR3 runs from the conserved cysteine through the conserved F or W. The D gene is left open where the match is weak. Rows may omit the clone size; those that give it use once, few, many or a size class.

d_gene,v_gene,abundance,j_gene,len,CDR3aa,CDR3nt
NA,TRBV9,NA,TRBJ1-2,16,CASSVEFLPGVSGYTF,TGTGCCAGCAGCGTAGAATTCCTACCGGGGGTGTCCGGCTACACCTTC
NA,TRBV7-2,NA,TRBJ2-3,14,CASSPITSSDTQYF,TGTGCCAGCAGCCCCATTACTAGTTCGGATACGCAGTATTTT
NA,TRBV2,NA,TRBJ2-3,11,CAIGTTDTQYF,TGTGCCATCGGGACTACAGATACGCAGTATTTT
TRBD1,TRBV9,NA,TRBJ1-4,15,CASSAEGTVNEKLFF,TGTGCCAGCAGCGCAGAGGGGACAGTGAATGAAAAACTGTTTTTT
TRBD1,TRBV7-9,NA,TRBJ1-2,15,CASSQTGQGKNGYTF,TGTGCCAGCAGCCAAACGGGACAGGGGAAGAATGGCTACACCTTC
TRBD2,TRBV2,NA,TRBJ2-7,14,CASGELAGVEEQYF,TGTGCCAGCGGGGAACTAGCGGGAGTCGAAGAGCAGTACTTC
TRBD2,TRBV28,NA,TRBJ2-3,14,CAIRTSGITDTQYF,TGTGCCATCCGGACTAGCGGGATCACAGATACGCAGTATTTT
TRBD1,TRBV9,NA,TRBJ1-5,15,CASSAGQGSNQPQHF,TGTGCCAGCAGCGCCGGACAGGGTAGCAATCAGCCCCAGCATTTT
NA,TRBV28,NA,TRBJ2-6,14,CASGSAAGANVLTF,TGTGCCAGCGGCTCGGCGGCTGGGGCCAACGTCCTGACTTTC
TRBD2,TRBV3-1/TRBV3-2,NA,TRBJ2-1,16,CASSQDLGLAQSEQFF,TGTGCCAGCAGCCAAGATTTGGGACTAGCTCAGTCTGAGCAGTTCTTC
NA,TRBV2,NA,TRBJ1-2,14,CASSEINTFYGYTF,TGTGCCAGCAGTGAGATAAACACGTTCTATGGCTACACCTTC
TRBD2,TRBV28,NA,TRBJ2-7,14,CASSSPGRVHEQYF,TGTGCCAGCAGTTCCCCCGGGAGGGTCCACGAGCAGTACTTC
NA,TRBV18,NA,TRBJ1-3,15,CASSPQGITGNTIYF,TGTGCCAGCTCACCACAGGGGATTACTGGAAACACCATATATTTT
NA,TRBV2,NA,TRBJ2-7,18,CASSVRASRQPFYYEQYF,TGTGCCAGCAGTGTAAGGGCCTCCCGACAGCCATTCTACTACGAGCAGTACTTC
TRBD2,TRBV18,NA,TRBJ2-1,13,CASSPPGGNEQFF,TGTGCCAGCTCACCCCCGGGAGGAAATGAGCAGTTCTTC
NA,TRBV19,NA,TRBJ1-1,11,CASSWTVEAFF,TGTGCCAGTAGTTGGACAGTTGAAGCTTTCTTT
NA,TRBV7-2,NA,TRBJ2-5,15,CASSTHFTPGETQYF,TGTGCCAGCAGCACGCACTTCACCCCCGGAGAGACCCAGTACTTC
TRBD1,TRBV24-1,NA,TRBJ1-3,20,CATTKGGPNPAGVPGNTIYF,TGTGCCACCACTAAAGGGGGCCCAAATCCGGCCGGGGTACCTGGAAACACCATATATTTT
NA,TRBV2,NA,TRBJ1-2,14,CASSEAGLGSGYTF,TGTGCCAGCAGTGAAGCCGGGTTGGGTAGTGGCTACACCTTC
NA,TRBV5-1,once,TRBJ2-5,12,CASGDRFETQYF,TGCGCCAGCGGCGACAGGTTTGAGACCCAGTACTTC
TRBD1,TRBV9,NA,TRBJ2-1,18,CASSLEGQGASSYNEQFF,TGTGCCAGCAGCTTAGAGGGACAGGGCGCGAGCTCCTACAATGAGCAGTTCTTC
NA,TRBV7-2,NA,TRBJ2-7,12,CASSSDTYEQYF,TGTGCCAGCAGCTCAGACACCTACGAGCAGTACTTC
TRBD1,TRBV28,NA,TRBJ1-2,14,CASSGTALNYGYTF,TGTGCCAGCAGTGGGACAGCCCTTAACTATGGCTACACCTTC
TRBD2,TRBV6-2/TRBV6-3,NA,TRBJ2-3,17,CASSYSNGGIPTDTQYF,TGTGCCAGCAGTTACTCGAACGGGGGGATCCCCACAGATACGCAGTATTTT
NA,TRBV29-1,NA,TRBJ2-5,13,CSGDVAGGETQYF,TGCAGCGGCGACGTTGCCGGCGGAGAGACCCAGTACTTC
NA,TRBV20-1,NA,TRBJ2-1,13,CSASDTGRRGQFF,TGCAGTGCTAGTGATACAGGGCGCAGGGGGCAGTTCTTC
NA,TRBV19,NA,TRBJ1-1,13,CASSIGRSSEAFF,TGTGCCAGTAGTATAGGTAGGAGTTCTGAAGCTTTCTTT
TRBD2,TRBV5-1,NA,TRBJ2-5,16,CASSWGLASGSETQYF,TGCGCCAGCAGCTGGGGACTAGCGAGTGGCTCGGAGACCCAGTACTTC
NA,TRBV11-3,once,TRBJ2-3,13,CASSSHLGGTQYF,TGTGCCAGCAGCTCCCACCTCGGTGGTACGCAGTATTTT
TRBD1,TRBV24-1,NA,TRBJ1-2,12,CATSDAGGSYTF,TGTGCCACCAGTGATGCAGGGGGCAGCTACACCTTC
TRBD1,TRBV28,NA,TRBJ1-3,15,CASSPVTGPGNTIYF,TGTGCCAGCAGTCCTGTGACAGGGCCCGGAAACACCATATATTTT
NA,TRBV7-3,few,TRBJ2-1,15,CASSSKGLASNEQFF,TGTGCCAGCAGCTCCAAGGGCCTAGCGTCCAATGAGCAGTTCTTC
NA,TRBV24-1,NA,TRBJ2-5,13,CATSVQGQETQYF,TGTGCCACCAGTGTACAGGGCCAAGAGACCCAGTACTTC
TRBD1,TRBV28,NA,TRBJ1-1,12,CASSLLTGRAFF,TGTGCCAGCAGTCTCCTGACAGGGAGGGCTTTCTTT
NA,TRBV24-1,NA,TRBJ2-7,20,CATSDPPGDRSRDNSYEQYF,TGTGCCACCAGTGATCCGCCGGGTGATCGAAGTCGCGATAACTCCTACGAGCAGTACTTC
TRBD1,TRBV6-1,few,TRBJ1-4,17,CASSEGRTGRGNEKLFF,TGTGCCAGCAGTGAAGGAAGGACAGGGAGGGGAAATGAAAAACTGTTTTTT
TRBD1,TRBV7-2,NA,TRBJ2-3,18,CASSLNGRGTGGTDTQYF,TGTGCCAGCAGCTTAAATGGCCGGGGGACAGGGGGCACAGATACGCAGTATTTT
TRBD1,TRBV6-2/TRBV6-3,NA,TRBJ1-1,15,CASSPLRTGNTEAFF,TGTGCCAGCAGCCCCCTTCGGACAGGGAACACTGAAGCTTTCTTT
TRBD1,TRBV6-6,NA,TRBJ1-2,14,CASRRRQGALGYTF,TGTGCCAGCAGGCGACGACAGGGGGCGCTTGGCTACACCTTC
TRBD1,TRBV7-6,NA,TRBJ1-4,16,CASSSRPGQGNEKLFF,TGTGCCAGCAGCTCCAGACCGGGACAGGGGAACGAAAAACTGTTTTTT
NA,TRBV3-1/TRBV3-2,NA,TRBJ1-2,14,CASSQASGDIGYTF,TGTGCCAGCAGCCAAGCATCAGGGGATATTGGCTACACCTTC
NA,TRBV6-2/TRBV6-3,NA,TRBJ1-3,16,CASSYAGAFPGNTIYF,TGTGCCAGCAGTTACGCGGGAGCCTTCCCTGGAAACACCATATATTTT
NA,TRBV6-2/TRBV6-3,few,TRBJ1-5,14,CASSDGGDVQPQHF,TGTGCCAGCAGTGACGGAGGGGACGTTCAGCCCCAGCATTTT
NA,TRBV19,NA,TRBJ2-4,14,CASSSELAKNIQYF,TGTGCCAGTAGTTCCGAGTTAGCCAAAAACATTCAGTACTTC
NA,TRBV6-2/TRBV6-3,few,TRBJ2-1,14,CASSYYSARHEQFF,TGTGCCAGCAGTTATTACTCTGCTCGCCATGAGCAGTTCTTC
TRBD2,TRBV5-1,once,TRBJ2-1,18,CASKRGTSGSGSYNEQFF,TGCGCCAGCAAAAGAGGGACTAGCGGGAGCGGGTCCTACAATGAGCAGTTCTTC
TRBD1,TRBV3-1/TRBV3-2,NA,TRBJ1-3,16,CASSQDSRDRGYTIYF,TGTGCCAGCAGCCAAGATTCCAGGGACAGGGGTTACACCATATATTTT